This T cell receptor beta chain comes out of a study of blood T cell repertoires in COVID-19. Study-level background: Acute-phase and convalescent COVID-19 samples originated in the United States, Italy and Spain. Sources were T cells, B-cell-depleted T cells, or PBMCs; the material itself was cDNA or gDNA.

The V and J ends lost 0 bases and 0 bases respectively, with 5 bases between them. This CDR3 is built from 14 residues. CDR1 is SGHAT and CDR2 is FQDESV in the germline V gene (reference sequence). Method: immunoSEQ multiplex PCR; TCRdb's copy keeps in-frame clones and lacks some. The data hold roughly 100,000 clones, with 81% observed a single time. V gene TRBV11-1 combines with J gene TRBJ1-1; the D is unclear. This clonotype originated in a man older than 75 with acute or convalescent COVID-19. Specimen: peripheral blood. Here the CDR3 DNA reads TGTGCCAGCAGCTTAGCGTTCATGAACACTGAAGCTTTCTTT. Protein product: CASSLAFMNTEAFF.